These 4 T cell receptor beta chains originate from one sample sequenced in a study of cytomegalovirus exposure and HLA in healthy donors. 13 Jbeta primers and 60 Vbeta primers were used for the PCR. Repertoires were generated with immunoSEQ multiplex PCR, while TCRdb's copy carries only in-frame clones and drops some. The sample consists of around 160,000 clones, around four fifths of them appearing once. Sequencing input: PBMCs. The receptor source for this set is a male donor in good health and CMV-seropositive.

The chain uses TRBV6-1 and TRBJ2-3, with D possibly being TRBD2 (5 bases). V was pared by 3 bases and J by 2 bases, with 12 bases between. The germline V gene encodes CDR1 MNHNS and CDR2 SASEGT. The CDR3 covers 15 residues. CDR3 sequence (DNA): TGTGCCAGCAGTGACGTTCTGACTACCACAGATACGCAGTATTTT. Translation gives CASSDVLTTTDTQYF.

This chain joins TRBV6-5 and TRBJ1-2, with D tentatively TRBD1 (6 bases). V gave up 1 base and J gave up 5 bases, with 11 bases separating them. The CDR3 runs to 14 residues. The germline V gene encodes CDR1 MNHEY and CDR2 SVGAGI. The CDR3 region is CASSYLDSGYGYTF. For the CDR3, the DNA is TGTGCCAGCAGTTACTTGGACAGCGGTTATGGCTACACCTTC.

The chain joins TRBV5-6 to TRBJ1-2; D might be TRBD1 (6 bases). The CDR3 is 14 residues long. Per the germline V gene, CDR1 is SGHDT and CDR2 is YYEEEE. Trimming left V 0 bases short and J 1 base short, with 7 bases between. The CDR3 coding sequence is TGTGCCAGCAGCTTGGGGGACATTAACTATGGCTACACCTTC. Translated: CASSLGDINYGYTF.

The V and J genes are TRBV7-9 and TRBJ2-3; 8 nucleotides agree with TRBD1. The V and J ends lost 1 base and 5 bases, in that order; junction bases with no gene match: 8. CDR1 is SEHNR, CDR2 FQNEAQ, per germline (reference sequence). This CDR3 spans 16 amino acids. CDR3 amino acids: CASSLEGRGQIDTQYF. DNA of the CDR3: TGTGCCAGCAGCTTAGAAGGCAGGGGGCAAATAGATACGCAGTATTTT. Looking up the rest from reference TRBV7-9 and TRBJ2-3 gives the full variable domain: DTGVSQNPRHKITKRGQNVTFRCDPISEHNRLYWYRQTLGQGPEFLTYFQNEAQLEKSRLLSDRFSAERPKGSFSTLEIQRTEQGDSAMYLCASSLEGRGQIDTQYFGPGTRLTVL.